This T cell receptor beta chain was profiled in a study of blood T cell repertoires in COVID-19. Across the whole study: The United States, Italy and Spain were the sources of the acute and convalescent COVID-19 samples. Sources were T cells, B-cell-depleted T cells, or PBMCs; the material itself was cDNA or gDNA.

How the authors handled the data: Amplifying reference gene primers gave estimates of nucleated cell counts. Sequencing was performed with immunoSEQ multiplex PCR; in TCRdb, only in-frame clones are kept and a portion is missing. Clonal size and the V and J genes are those of that table, whereas D and trimming came from the DNA. The sample contains 60,000 to 85,000 clones, approximately 86% of which appear only once. V shed 5 bases and J shed 6 bases, with 21 bases lying between them. The CDR3 is 16 amino acids. Germline values: CDR1 SGHAT, CDR2 FQNNGV. The clonotype was recovered from a human donor in a cohort sampled during active COVID-19. Sequencing was done on a sample of peripheral blood. The V call is TRBV11-2, the J call TRBJ2-3; possible D gene TRBD2, 5 bases. The DNA of the CDR3 is TGTGCCAGCAGCCAAACGACTCCCCCGGGGTGGGATACGCAGTATTTT. Translated: CASSQTTPPGWDTQYF.